Below, 22 T cell receptor beta chains from the same sample are listed, as sequenced in a study of early T cells in non-severe SARS-CoV-2 infection. TCRdb analysed the 5' RACE reads with MiXCR anew, one entry per CDR3 protein. The sample has about 44,000 distinct CDR3 sequences, about 23% seen once. The starting material was whole blood, obtained at baseline. The source is an adult who was a healthcare worker with PCR-confirmed SARS-CoV-2 infection or an uninfected control (not recorded which).

The V call is TRBV12-3 or TRBV12-4, the J call TRBJ2-3; 8 bases fit TRBD1. The CDR3 totals 15 residues. Trimming at V came to 5 bases and at J to 1 base, leaving 5 bases not matched to a gene. CDR3 in amino acids: CASSKDRGGTDTQYF. The CDR3 nucleotides are TGTGCCAGCAGTAAAGACAGGGGTGGCACAGATACGCAGTATTTT.

This clonotype occurred a few times. The chain carries TRBV6-1 and TRBJ2-3; D is ambiguous. Trimming took off 5 bases at V and 5 bases at J, with 17 bases between the two ends. Germline CDR1 MNHNS, CDR2 SASEGT. The CDR3 consists of 15 residues. The CDR3 bases are TGTGCCAGCAGTCCCTTCGGGCTAGGAAGAGATACGCAGTATTTT. Protein sequence: CASSPFGLGRDTQYF.

This clonotype has a handful of counts. The chain has TRBV27 and TRBJ2-7; TRBD1 might be the D (6 bases). The CDR3 covers 14 residues. The V gene's germline CDR1 is MNHEY and CDR2 SMNVEV (reference sequence). Trimming shortened V by 3 bases and J by 1 base, and 10 bases separated the two germline ends. The CDR3 DNA is TGTGCCAGCAGTTTGGCGGACAGTTCCTACGAGCAGTACTTC. It specifies CASSLADSSYEQYF.

This clonotype was counted once. V gene TRBV2 combines with J gene TRBJ2-3; 7 bases agree with TRBD1. The germline gives CDR1 SNHLY, CDR2 FYNNEI. V shed 7 bases and J 6 bases; nucleotides not matched to a gene: 10. The CDR3 consists of 14 residues. CDR3 DNA: TGTGCCAGCAAGGGAGACAGGGCGGCGGATACGCAGTATTTT. This codes for CASKGDRAADTQYF.

V and J are TRBV10-3 and TRBJ2-5, with D hard to call. This CDR3 spans 15 amino acids. Germline CDR1 ENHRY, CDR2 SYGVKD. The V end lost 11 bases, the J end lost 7 bases, and 26 bases lay between the germline ends. CDR3: CAASPNPVPEGTQYF. The CDR3 nucleotides read TGTGCCGCCTCGCCAAATCCGGTCCCAGAAGGGACCCAGTACTTC.

The chain links TRBV4-1 to TRBJ2-7, with TRBD2 matching over 7 bases. Trimming took 0 bases from V and 0 from J; bases not matched to a gene: 5. CDR3 size: 16 residues. The germline V gene has CDR1 MGHRA and CDR2 YSYEKL. CDR3 bases: TGCGCCAGCAGCCAAGAGGCGCGGGGGAGCTCCTACGAGCAGTACTTC. Translating it yields CASSQEARGSSYEQYF.

This chain joins TRBV20-1 and TRBJ2-7; TRBD1 might be the D (5 bases). CDR1 and CDR2 from the germline V gene are DFQATT and SNEGSKA (reference sequence). V was clipped by 0 bases and J by 4 bases, with 13 bases between them. CDR3 size: 14 residues. The CDR3 loop reads CSARDTGGSYEQYF. DNA of the CDR3: TGCAGTGCTAGAGATACAGGCGGAAGTTACGAGCAGTACTTC.

This clonotype showed up many times. This rearrangement joins TRBV6-5 to TRBJ1-2; no firm D call. The CDR3 extends over 17 amino acids. Germline values: CDR1 MNHEY, CDR2 SVGAGI. The V end was cut by 0 bases, the J end by 4 bases, with 18 bases between. CDR3 sequence (DNA): TGTGCCAGCAGTTACTCCGGTCCCCAAGGACTTAGCTATGGCTACACCTTC. Translation gives CASSYSGPQGLSYGYTF.

The chain carries TRBV12-5 and TRBJ2-7; D might be TRBD1 (5 bases). Germline CDR1 LGHNT, CDR2 FRNRAP. The ends were cut back, 4 bases at V and 1 base at J, with 11 bases in the middle. CDR3 size: 14 residues. For the CDR3, the DNA is TGTGCTAGTGGTTCCGACAGTCCATCCTACGAGCAGTACTTC. This translates into CASGSDSPSYEQYF.

This chain joins TRBV11-3 and TRBJ2-3; D tentatively fits TRBD1 or TRBD2 (5 bases each). This CDR3 comprises 14 residues. V was trimmed by 5 bases and J by 3 bases, leaving 12 bases between them. Germline V gene lookup returns CDR1 SGHNT and CDR2 YENEEA. CDR3 amino acids: CASSVRDGTDTQYF. CDR3 bases: TGTGCCAGCAGCGTCCGGGACGGGACAGATACGCAGTATTTT.

This clonotype has ten or more counts. This sequence joins TRBV6-2 or TRBV6-3 and TRBJ2-7, with TRBD2 matching 11 bases. Germline CDR1 MNHEY, CDR2 SVGEGT. Losses at the gene ends were 2 bases for V and 3 bases for J; bases not matched to a gene: 3. The CDR3 is made up of 15 amino acids. CDR3 bases: TGTGCCAGCAGTTACCAAACTAGCGGGGGCTACGAGCAGTACTTC. It codes for CASSYQTSGGYEQYF.

The rearrangement links TRBV2 to TRBJ1-1, with 8 bases that match TRBD1. V gave up 4 bases and J gave up 5 bases; unmatched junction bases: 6. The CDR3 spans 14 residues. Germline CDR1 reads SNHLY; CDR2 reads FYNNEI. CDR3 DNA: TGTGCCAGCAGTGGACAGGGGAAGCGGACTGAAGCTTTCTTT. Protein sequence: CASSGQGKRTEAFF.

J is TRBJ2-3 and V is TRBV4-3, with 10 bases that match TRBD1. This CDR3 contains 16 residues. After removal of 2 bases from V and 4 bases from J, the junction contained 6 bases not matched to a gene. Germline loops: CDR1 LGHNA, CDR2 YSLEER. The CDR3 sequence: CASSQSGTGVSDTQYF. As DNA, the CDR3 is TGCGCCAGCAGCCAATCCGGGACAGGGGTTTCAGATACGCAGTATTTT.

In this sample, this clonotype turned up many times. This chain joins TRBV12-3 or TRBV12-4 and TRBJ1-5; 8 nucleotides line up with TRBD1. CDR3 size: 14 residues. The V and J ends lost 6 bases and 2 bases, in that order; junction bases with no gene match: 3. The CDR3 is CASRQGVGNQPQHF. CDR3 bases: TGTGCCAGCAGACAGGGGGTGGGCAATCAGCCCCAGCATTTT.

This clonotype was picked up a small number of times. V is TRBV6-1 and J is TRBJ2-7; D unclear. The germline V gene has CDR1 MNHNS and CDR2 SASEGT. Trimming pared 6 bases from V and 0 bases from J, leaving 12 bases between. The CDR3 covers 14 residues. The CDR3 DNA follows: TGTGCCAGCAGAGTCGAGAAGCTCTCCTACGAGCAGTACTTC. Residues: CASRVEKLSYEQYF.

The sample holds one count of this clonotype. The J gene is TRBJ2-1, the V gene TRBV6-2 or TRBV6-3; 8 bases map to TRBD2. The CDR3 consists of 17 residues. Trimming cost V 6 bases and J 8 bases; bases outside gene matches: 18. CDR1 is MNHEY, CDR2 SVGEGT, per germline. CDR3 sequence: CASRGELFRGGKDEQFF. DNA of the CDR3: TGTGCCAGCAGAGGCGAGCTCTTTCGCGGGGGGAAGGATGAGCAGTTCTTC.

The genes are TRBV7-9 and TRBJ2-5, with unresolved D. Germline assignment: CDR1 SEHNR and CDR2 FQNEAQ (reference sequence). Trimming shortened V by 0 bases and J by 4 bases, and 9 bases separated the two germline ends. There are 14 residues in the CDR3. The CDR3 spells CASSLALGPETQYF. The CDR3 DNA sequence: TGTGCCAGCAGCTTAGCGTTGGGTCCAGAGACCCAGTACTTC.

The chain has TRBV5-1 and TRBJ2-7, with D possibly TRBD2 on 6 matching bases. V dropped 4 bases and J dropped 6 bases, with 14 bases sitting between them. CDR1 and CDR2 (germline): SGHRS, YFSETQ. This CDR3 comprises 13 residues. CDR3 nucleotides: TGCGCCAGCAGCGCGGGACTCCTGGCCGAGCAGTACTTC. This gives the protein CASSAGLLAEQYF.

V and J are TRBV9 and TRBJ1-5; perhaps TRBD1 as D (5 bases). Germline CDR1 reads SGDLS; CDR2 reads YYNGEE. V was cut by 4 bases and J by 1 base, with 12 bases left in between. The CDR3 covers 15 residues. DNA of the CDR3: TGTGCCAGCAGCCTCGACGGGGGAAGCAATCAGCCCCAGCATTTT. Its translation: CASSLDGGSNQPQHF. The entire variable domain, with the rest obtained from reference TRBV9 and TRBJ1-5, is as follows: DSGVTQTPKHLITATGQRVTLRCSPRSGDLSVYWYQQSLDQGLQFLIQYYNGEERAKGNILERFSAQQFPDLHSELNLSSLELGDSALYFCASSLDGGSNQPQHFGDGTRLSIL.

This clonotype was counted a few times. The rearrangement uses TRBV6-2 or TRBV6-3 and TRBJ1-1; no definite D call. V was shortened by 0 bases and J by 5 bases, with 7 bases between the two germline ends. Germline V gene sequence: CDR1 MNHEY, CDR2 SVGEGT. CDR3 length: 13 amino acids. The CDR3 sequence is CASSYSGETEAFF. DNA for the CDR3: TGTGCCAGCAGTTACTCCGGAGAGACTGAAGCTTTCTTT.

The chain links TRBV6-2 or TRBV6-3 to TRBJ2-3, with 13 bases fitting TRBD2. With V trimmed by 2 bases and J by 4 bases, 3 bases remained unmatched. Germline lookup yields CDR1 MNHEY and CDR2 SVGEGT. The CDR3 is 16 amino acids. The chain's CDR3 is CASSYTLAGGPDTQYF. CDR3 DNA sequence: TGTGCCAGCAGTTACACACTAGCGGGGGGGCCAGATACGCAGTATTTT.

In its sample, this clonotype was seen a few times. J is TRBJ2-7 and V is TRBV10-2, with 8 bases lining up with TRBD1. The CDR3 runs 17 residues. V shed 6 bases and J 4 bases; nucleotides not matched to a gene: 17. CDR1 WSHSY and CDR2 SAAADI come from the germline V gene. The CDR3 region is CASRDYPGQALGYEQYF. As DNA, the CDR3 is TGCGCCAGCAGAGACTACCCGGGACAGGCCCTCGGATACGAGCAGTACTTC.